The 13 T cell receptor beta chains below were found in one sample sequenced in a study of OX40 agonist ivuxolimab in advanced cancers. Repertoires were generated with immunoSEQ multiplex PCR, while TCRdb's copy carries only in-frame clones and drops some. The data show more than 50,000 clones, about 88% seen once. The sample consisted of CD4+ or CD8+ T cells sorted from blood, taken in a trial of the OX40 agonist ivuxolimab. These receptors were obtained from an adult with an advanced solid tumor such as melanoma, head and neck, liver or kidney cancer.

This rearrangement joins TRBV27 to TRBJ2-1; 8 nucleotides match TRBD2. The CDR3 extends over 14 amino acids. In germline, CDR1 is MNHEY, CDR2 SMNVEV (reference sequence). With V trimmed by 5 bases and J by 6 bases, 6 bases remained unmatched. CDR3 DNA: TGTGCCAGCAGTGAACTCGGGACTAGCAATGAGCAGTTCTTC. Residues: CASSELGTSNEQFF.

As DNA, the CDR3 is TGTGCCTGGGCAGTCAGACTAGCGGGCACAGATACGCAGTATTTT. Protein product: CAWAVRLAGTDTQYF. The chain recombines TRBV30 with TRBJ2-3, with 9 bases aligning to TRBD2. Germline V lookup: CDR1 GTSNPN, CDR2 SVGIG (reference sequence). Germline trimming cut 5 bases from V and 1 base from J; bases unmatched to any gene: 7. CDR3 length equals 15 residues.

V gene TRBV7-9 combines with J gene TRBJ1-1; unclear D gene. The CDR3 is made up of 12 amino acids. CDR1 is SEHNR, CDR2 FQNEAQ, per germline (reference sequence). V was trimmed by 5 bases and J by 8 bases, leaving 12 bases between them. The CDR3 nucleotides read TGTGCCAGCAGCCCTACATTCAGGGAAGCTTTCTTT. This encodes CASSPTFREAFF.

The chain has TRBV27 and TRBJ1-1; weak D call: TRBD1 (5 bases). Trimming left V 7 bases short and J 8 bases short, with 8 bases between. Germline-derived CDR1 and CDR2 are MNHEY and SMNVEV (reference sequence). CDR3 length: 10 residues. CDR3 in amino acids: CASTRGEAFF. The CDR3 coding sequence is TGTGCCAGCACGAGGGGAGAAGCTTTCTTT.

J is TRBJ1-2 and V is TRBV30; TRBD1 matches 7 bases. There are 14 residues in the CDR3. Germline trimming cut 3 bases from V and 7 bases from J; bases unmatched to any gene: 11. CDR1 and CDR2 from the germline V gene are GTSNPN and SVGIG (reference sequence). The chain's CDR3 is CAWSQTGTVLGYTF. Written as DNA, the CDR3 is TGTGCCTGGAGCCAAACCGGGACAGTCCTTGGCTACACCTTC.

J is TRBJ1-1 and V is TRBV5-1, with D uncertain. The germline CDR1 and CDR2 sequences are SGHRS and YFSETQ. Between the trimmed V and J ends, which lost 0 bases and 8 bases, there was a span of 11 bases. This CDR3 comprises 13 residues. CDR3 amino acids: CASSLGSLAEAFF. Here the CDR3 DNA reads TGCGCCAGCAGCTTGGGTAGCTTGGCAGAAGCTTTCTTT.

The CDR3: CASSRGTGGTEAFF. The CDR3 DNA reads as TGTGCCAGCAGTCGCGGGACAGGGGGCACTGAAGCTTTCTTT. The V and J genes are TRBV27 and TRBJ1-1; 11 bases match TRBD1. The ends lost 5 bases at V and 4 bases at J; junction bases unmatched: 3. The CDR3 runs to 14 residues. Looked up from germline, CDR1 is MNHEY and CDR2 is SMNVEV (reference sequence).

V is TRBV4-2 and J is TRBJ1-6; 7 bases are shared with TRBD1. V was clipped by 4 bases and J by 7 bases; unmatched bases: 10. This CDR3 comprises 16 residues. The germline V gene has CDR1 LGHNA and CDR2 YNFKEQ. Written as DNA, the CDR3 is TGTGCCAGCAGCCGAGATACAGGGGTCGGAAATTCACCCCTCCACTTT. Its protein product is CASSRDTGVGNSPLHF.

This chain links TRBV30 with TRBJ2-7; D is unclear. V lost 0 bases and J 2 bases, leaving 5 bases between the germline ends. Germline CDR1 and CDR2: GTSNPN and SVGIG (reference sequence). CDR3 length: 12 amino acids. CDR3 residues: CAWSVRAYEQYF. CDR3 bases: TGTGCCTGGAGTGTACGAGCCTACGAGCAGTACTTC.

This chain joins TRBV4-3 and TRBJ2-5; maybe TRBD2 (5 bases). The J call is uncertain, as TRBJ2-7 better fits the DNA end. The CDR3 covers 15 residues. Per germline, CDR1 LGHNA and CDR2 YSLEER. CDR3 in amino acids: CASSQGPASPYEQYF. The DNA of the CDR3 is TGCGCCAGCAGCCAAGGTCCTGCTAGCCCTTACGAGCAGTACTTC.

This rearrangement joins TRBV4-3 to TRBJ2-7; 9 bases line up with TRBD2. V was pared by 1 base and J by 2 bases, with 9 bases of the junction left unmatched. CDR1 and CDR2 from the germline V gene are LGHNA and YSLEER. This CDR3 has 17 residues. CDR3 nucleotides: TGCGCCAGCAGCCAAGTATTAGCGGGAGAAGGGGCCTACGAGCAGTACTTC. This sequence encodes CASSQVLAGEGAYEQYF.

The rearrangement links TRBV7-9 to TRBJ2-7; 10 nucleotides agree with TRBD1. Trimming at V came to 5 bases and at J to 3 bases, leaving 4 bases not matched to a gene. This CDR3 contains 14 residues. The germline V gene has CDR1 SEHNR and CDR2 FQNEAQ (reference sequence). The CDR3 sequence is CASSPRDRGYEQYF. DNA for the CDR3: TGTGCCAGCAGCCCCCGGGACAGGGGCTACGAGCAGTACTTC.

The V and J genes are TRBV7-2 and TRBJ2-5; D not resolved. This CDR3 comprises 15 residues. The germline V gene has CDR1 SGHTA and CDR2 FQGNSA. Trimming cost V 1 base and J 4 bases, with 13 bases left between them. CDR3 protein: CASSLVSLGPETQYF. The CDR3 nucleotides read TGTGCCAGCAGCTTAGTGTCCTTGGGTCCAGAGACCCAGTACTTC.